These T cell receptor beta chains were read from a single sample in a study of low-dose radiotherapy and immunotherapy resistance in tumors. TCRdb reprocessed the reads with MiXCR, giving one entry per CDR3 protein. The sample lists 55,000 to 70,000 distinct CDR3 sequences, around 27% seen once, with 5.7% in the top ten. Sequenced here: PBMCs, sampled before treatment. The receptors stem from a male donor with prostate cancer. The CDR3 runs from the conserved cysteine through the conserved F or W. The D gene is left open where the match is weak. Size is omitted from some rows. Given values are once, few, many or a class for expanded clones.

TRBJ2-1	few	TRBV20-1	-	CSARDRTRRDEQFF	TGCAGTGCTAGAGACCGAACTAGAAGAGATGAGCAGTTCTTC
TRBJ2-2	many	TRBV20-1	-	CSAGDNGGANTGELFF	TGCAGTGCTGGGGACAACGGTGGCGCGAACACCGGGGAGCTGTTTTTT
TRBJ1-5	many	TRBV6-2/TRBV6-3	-	CASSFVMKGNQPQHF	TGTGCCAGCAGTTTCGTAATGAAAGGAAATCAGCCCCAGCATTTT
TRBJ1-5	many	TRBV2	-	CASRGERVGNQPQHF	TGTGCCAGCAGGGGGGAGCGGGTTGGCAATCAGCCCCAGCATTTT
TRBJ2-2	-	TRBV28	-	CASSPLPAGANRGAVF	TGTGCCAGCAGTCCTCTCCCGGCGGGGGCGAACCGGGGAGCTGTTTTT
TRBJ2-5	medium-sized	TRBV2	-	CASSEQRSGETQYF	TGTGCCAGCAGTGAGCAGCGTAGTGGGGAGACCCAGTACTTC
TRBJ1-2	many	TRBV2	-	CASSGRQQEGYTF	TGTGCCAGCAGTGGAAGACAGCAGGAGGGCTACACCTTC
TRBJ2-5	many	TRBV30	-	CAWSVRQGPNWETQYF	TGTGCCTGGAGTGTACGTCAGGGGCCAAACTGGGAGACCCAGTACTTC
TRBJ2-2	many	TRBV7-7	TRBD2	CASSPTPAGGPGGELFF	TGTGCCAGCAGCCCGACGCCAGCGGGGGGGCCCGGCGGGGAGCTGTTTTTT
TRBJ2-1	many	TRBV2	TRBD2	CASSSVGLAAYNEQFF	TGTGCCAGCAGTTCGGTGGGACTAGCGGCCTACAATGAGCAGTTCTTC
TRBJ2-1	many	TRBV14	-	CASSQNLGVEQFF	TGTGCCAGCAGCCAAAATCTGGGGGTTGAGCAGTTCTTC
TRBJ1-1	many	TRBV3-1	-	CASSQGVRRGTEAFF	TGTGCCAGCAGCCAAGGGGTCCGACGGGGCACTGAAGCTTTCTTT
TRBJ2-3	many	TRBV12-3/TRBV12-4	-	CASSPPGGKFAGVGAGDTQYF	TGTGCCAGCAGTCCCCCAGGGGGAAAATTTGCGGGAGTGGGGGCAGGGGATACGCAGTATTTT
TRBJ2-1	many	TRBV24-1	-	CATSDSRRGNEQFF	TGTGCCACCAGTGATTCTAGACGAGGAAATGAGCAGTTCTTC
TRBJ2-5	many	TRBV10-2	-	CASSELRGLQETQYF	TGCGCCAGCAGTGAGTTGCGGGGGCTCCAAGAGACCCAGTACTTC
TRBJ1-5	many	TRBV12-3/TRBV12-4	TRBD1	CASSRDRSSNQPQHF	TGTGCCAGCAGCCGGGACAGGTCTAGCAATCAGCCCCAGCATTTT
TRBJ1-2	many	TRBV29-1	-	CSVETVTDGYTF	TGCAGCGTTGAAACAGTAACGGATGGCTACACCTTC
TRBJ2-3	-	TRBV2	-	CASSVGGTKGSDTQYF	TGTGCCAGCAGTGTGGGTGGGACCAAGGGGTCGGATACGCAGTATTTT
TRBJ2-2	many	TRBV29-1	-	CSVEEPGVDTGELFF	TGCAGCGTTGAAGAGCCGGGGGTGGACACCGGGGAGCTGTTTTTT
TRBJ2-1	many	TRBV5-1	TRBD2	CASSLVGTSGSYEQFF	TGCGCCAGCAGCTTGGTGGGGACTAGCGGGAGCTATGAGCAGTTCTTC
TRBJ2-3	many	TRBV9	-	CASSVDWGPTDTQYF	TGTGCCAGCAGCGTAGACTGGGGACCCACAGATACGCAGTATTTT
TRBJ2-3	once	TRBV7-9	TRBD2	CASSATSGSGGDTQYF	TGTGCCAGCAGCGCGACTAGCGGGAGTGGTGGGGATACGCAGTATTTT
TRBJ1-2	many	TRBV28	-	CASSLEVRGYTF	TGTGCCAGCAGTTTAGAGGTACGAGGCTACACCTTC
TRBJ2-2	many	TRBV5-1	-	CASSLVTVNTGELFF	TGCGCCAGCAGCTTGGTTACAGTGAACACCGGGGAGCTGTTTTTT
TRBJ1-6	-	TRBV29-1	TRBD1	CSVGAGGDSPLHF	TGCAGCGTGGGGGCAGGGGGAGATTCACCCCTCCACTTT
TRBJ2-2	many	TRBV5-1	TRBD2	CASSPLSGITAGELFF	TGCGCCAGCAGCCCTCTGAGCGGGATAACCGCCGGGGAGCTGTTTTTT
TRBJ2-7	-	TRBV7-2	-	CASSSYMNEQYF	TGTGCCAGCAGCTCTTACATGAACGAGCAGTACTTC
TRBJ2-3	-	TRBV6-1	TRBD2	CASSESGGLAGDRTDTQYF	TGTGCCAGCAGTGAAAGTGGTGGACTAGCGGGAGATAGAACAGATACGCAGTATTTT
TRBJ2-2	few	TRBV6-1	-	CASSEQGSTGELFF	TGTGCCAGCAGTGAGCAGGGGTCCACCGGGGAGCTGTTTTTT
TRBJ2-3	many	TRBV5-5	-	CATTVGRSTDTQYF	TGTGCCACCACCGTCGGGCGGAGCACAGATACGCAGTATTTT
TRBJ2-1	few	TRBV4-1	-	CASSQGDISRYNEQFF	TGCGCCAGCAGCCAAGGGGACATTTCCCGATACAATGAGCAGTTCTTC
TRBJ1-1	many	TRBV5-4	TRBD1	CASSPLRTGSLNTEAFF	TGTGCCAGCAGCCCCTTAAGGACAGGGTCATTGAACACTGAAGCTTTCTTT
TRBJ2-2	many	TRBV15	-	CATSRAGGNTGELFF	TGTGCCACCAGCAGAGCCGGGGGGAACACCGGGGAGCTGTTTTTT
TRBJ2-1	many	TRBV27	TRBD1	CASRGQGYNEQFF	TGTGCCAGCCGCGGACAGGGCTACAATGAGCAGTTCTTC
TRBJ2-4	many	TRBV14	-	CASRLGGKNIQYF	TGTGCCAGCCGTTTGGGGGGCAAAAACATTCAGTACTTC
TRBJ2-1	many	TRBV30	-	CAWNFGAAGGDEQFF	TGTGCCTGGAACTTCGGAGCGGCTGGAGGGGATGAGCAGTTCTTC
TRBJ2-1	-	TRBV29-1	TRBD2	CSVDRTSGSEFF	TGCAGCGTTGACCGGACTAGCGGGAGCGAGTTCTTC
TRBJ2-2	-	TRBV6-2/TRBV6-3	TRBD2	CASSRGLAGELGELFF	TGTGCCAGCAGTCGGGGACTAGCGGGTGAATTAGGGGAGCTGTTTTTT
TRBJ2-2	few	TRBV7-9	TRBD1	CASSLTGAGELFF	TGTGCCAGCAGCTTGACAGGGGCCGGGGAGCTGTTTTTT
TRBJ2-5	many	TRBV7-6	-	CASSSLQGDETQYF	TGTGCCAGCAGCTCATTACAGGGAGATGAGACCCAGTACTTC
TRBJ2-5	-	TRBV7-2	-	CASSLGSWDQETQYF	TGTGCCAGCAGCTTAGGTTCATGGGACCAAGAGACCCAGTACTTC